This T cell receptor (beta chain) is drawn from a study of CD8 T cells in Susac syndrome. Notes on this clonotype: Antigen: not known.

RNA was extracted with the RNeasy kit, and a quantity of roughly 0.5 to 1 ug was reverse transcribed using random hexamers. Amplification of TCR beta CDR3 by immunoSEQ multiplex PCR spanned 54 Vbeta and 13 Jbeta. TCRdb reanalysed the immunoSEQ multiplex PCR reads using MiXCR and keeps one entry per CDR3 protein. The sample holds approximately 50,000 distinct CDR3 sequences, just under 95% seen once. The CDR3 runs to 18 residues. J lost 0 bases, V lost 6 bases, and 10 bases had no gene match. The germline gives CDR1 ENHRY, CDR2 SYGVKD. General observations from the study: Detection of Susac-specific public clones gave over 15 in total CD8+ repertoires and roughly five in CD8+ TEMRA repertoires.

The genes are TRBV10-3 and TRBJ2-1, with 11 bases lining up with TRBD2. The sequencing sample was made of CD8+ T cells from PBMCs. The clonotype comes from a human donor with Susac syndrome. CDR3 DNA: TGTGCCATCAGGGAGGGACTAGCGGTGGGGAGCTCCTACAATGAGCAGTTCTTC. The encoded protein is CAIREGLAVGSSYNEQFF.